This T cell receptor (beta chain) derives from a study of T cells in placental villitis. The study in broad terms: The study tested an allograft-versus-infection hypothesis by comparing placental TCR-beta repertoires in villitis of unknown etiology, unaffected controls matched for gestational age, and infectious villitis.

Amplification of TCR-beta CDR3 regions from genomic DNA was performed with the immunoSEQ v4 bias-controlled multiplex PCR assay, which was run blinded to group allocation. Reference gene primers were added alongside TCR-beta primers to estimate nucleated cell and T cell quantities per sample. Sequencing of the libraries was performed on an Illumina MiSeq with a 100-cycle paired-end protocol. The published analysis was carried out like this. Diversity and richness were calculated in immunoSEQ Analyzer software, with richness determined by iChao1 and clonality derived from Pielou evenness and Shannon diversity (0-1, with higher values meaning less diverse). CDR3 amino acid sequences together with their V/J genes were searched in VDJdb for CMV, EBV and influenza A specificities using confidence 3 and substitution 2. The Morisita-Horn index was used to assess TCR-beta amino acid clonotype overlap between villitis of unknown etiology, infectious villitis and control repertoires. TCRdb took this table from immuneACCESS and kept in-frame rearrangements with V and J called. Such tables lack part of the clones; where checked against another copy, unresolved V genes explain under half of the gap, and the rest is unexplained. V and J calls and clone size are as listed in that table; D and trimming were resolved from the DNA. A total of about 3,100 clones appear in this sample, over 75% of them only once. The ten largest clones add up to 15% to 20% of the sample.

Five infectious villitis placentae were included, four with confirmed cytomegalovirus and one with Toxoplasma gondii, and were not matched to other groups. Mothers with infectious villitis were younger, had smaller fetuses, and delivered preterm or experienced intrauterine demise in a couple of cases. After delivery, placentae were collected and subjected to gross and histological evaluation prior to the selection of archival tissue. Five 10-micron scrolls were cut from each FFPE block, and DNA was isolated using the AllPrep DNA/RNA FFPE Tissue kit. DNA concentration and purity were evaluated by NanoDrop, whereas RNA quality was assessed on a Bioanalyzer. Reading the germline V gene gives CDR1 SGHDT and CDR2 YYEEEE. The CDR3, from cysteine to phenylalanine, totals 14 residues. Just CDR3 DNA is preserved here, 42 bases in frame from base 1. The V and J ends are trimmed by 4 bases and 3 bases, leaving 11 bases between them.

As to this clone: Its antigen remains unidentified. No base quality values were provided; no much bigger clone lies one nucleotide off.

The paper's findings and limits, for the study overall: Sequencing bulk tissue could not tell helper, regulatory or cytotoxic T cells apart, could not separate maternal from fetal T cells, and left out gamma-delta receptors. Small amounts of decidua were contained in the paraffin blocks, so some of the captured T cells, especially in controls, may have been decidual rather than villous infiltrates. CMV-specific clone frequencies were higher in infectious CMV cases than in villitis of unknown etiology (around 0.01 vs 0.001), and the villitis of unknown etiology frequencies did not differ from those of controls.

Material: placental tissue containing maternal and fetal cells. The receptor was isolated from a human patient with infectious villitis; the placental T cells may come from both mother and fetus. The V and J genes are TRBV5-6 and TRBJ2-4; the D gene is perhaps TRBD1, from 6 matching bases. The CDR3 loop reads CASSRQEIKNIQYF. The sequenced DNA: TGTGCCAGCAGCCGACAGGAGATCAAAAACATTCAGTACTTC. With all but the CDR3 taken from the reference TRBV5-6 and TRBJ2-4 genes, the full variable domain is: DAGVTQSPTHLIKTRGQQVTLRCSPKSGHDTVSWYQQALGQGPQFIFQYYEEEERQRGNFPDRFSGHQFPNYSSELNVNALLLGDSALYLCASSRQEIKNIQYFGAGTRLSVL.